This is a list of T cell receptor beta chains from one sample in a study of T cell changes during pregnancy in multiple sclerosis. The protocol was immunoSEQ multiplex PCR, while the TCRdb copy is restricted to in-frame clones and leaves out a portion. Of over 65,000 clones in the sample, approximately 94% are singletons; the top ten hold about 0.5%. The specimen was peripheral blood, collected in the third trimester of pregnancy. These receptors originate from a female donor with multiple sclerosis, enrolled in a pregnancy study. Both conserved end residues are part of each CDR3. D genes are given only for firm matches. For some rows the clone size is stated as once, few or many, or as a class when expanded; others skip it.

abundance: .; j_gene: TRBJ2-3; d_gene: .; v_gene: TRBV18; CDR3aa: CASSPGGTDTQYF
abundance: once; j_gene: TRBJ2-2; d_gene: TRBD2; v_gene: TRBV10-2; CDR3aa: CASSESGEGANTGELFF
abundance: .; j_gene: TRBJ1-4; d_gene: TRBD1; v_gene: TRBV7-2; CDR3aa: CASSSRDRGRSNEKLFF
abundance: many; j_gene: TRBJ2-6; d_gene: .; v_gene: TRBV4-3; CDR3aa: CASSQDDSSGANVLTF
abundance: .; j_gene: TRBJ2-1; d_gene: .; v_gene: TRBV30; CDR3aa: CAWSPIGGYNEQFF
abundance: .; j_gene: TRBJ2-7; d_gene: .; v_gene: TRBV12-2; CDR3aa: CASRLGGQGVYTSYEQYF
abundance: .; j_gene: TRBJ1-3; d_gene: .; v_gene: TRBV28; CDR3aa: CASSSGGQSSGNTIYF
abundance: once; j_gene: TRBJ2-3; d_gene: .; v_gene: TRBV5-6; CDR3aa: CASSLGAGGGDTQYF
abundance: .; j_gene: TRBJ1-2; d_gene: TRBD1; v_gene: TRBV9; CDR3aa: CASSVGGAGGASYTF
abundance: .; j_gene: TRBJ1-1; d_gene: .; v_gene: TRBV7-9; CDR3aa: CASSGSTGMNTEAFF
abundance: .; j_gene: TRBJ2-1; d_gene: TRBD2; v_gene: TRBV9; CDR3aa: CASSRGGSSYNEQFF
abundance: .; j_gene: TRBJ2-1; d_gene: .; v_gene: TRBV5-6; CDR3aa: CASSWRGALSYNEQFF
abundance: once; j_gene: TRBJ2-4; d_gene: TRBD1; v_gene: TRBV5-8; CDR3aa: CASSKDRAENIQYF
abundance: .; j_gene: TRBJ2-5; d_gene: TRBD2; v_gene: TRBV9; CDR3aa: CASSAGGGGETQYF
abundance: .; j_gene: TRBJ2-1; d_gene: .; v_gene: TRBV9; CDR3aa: CASTADRFAHNEQFF
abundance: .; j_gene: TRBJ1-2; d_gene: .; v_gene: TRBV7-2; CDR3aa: CASSSRGGKGYTF
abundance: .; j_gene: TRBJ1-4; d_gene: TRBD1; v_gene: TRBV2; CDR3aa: CARGTGSRIGKLFF
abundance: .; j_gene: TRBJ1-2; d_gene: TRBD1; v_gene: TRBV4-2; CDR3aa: CASSQPGQVNYGYTF
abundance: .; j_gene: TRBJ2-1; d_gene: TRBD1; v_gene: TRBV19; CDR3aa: CASGGQGVNEQFF
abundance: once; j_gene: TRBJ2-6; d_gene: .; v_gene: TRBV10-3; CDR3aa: CAIPVEAGANVLTF
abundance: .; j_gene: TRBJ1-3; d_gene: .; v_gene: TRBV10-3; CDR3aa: CAIGGDSGNTIYF
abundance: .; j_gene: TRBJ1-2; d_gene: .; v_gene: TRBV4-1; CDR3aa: CASSQGGGSGYTF
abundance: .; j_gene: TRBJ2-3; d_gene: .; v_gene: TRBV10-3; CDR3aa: CAIRRVPKADTQYF
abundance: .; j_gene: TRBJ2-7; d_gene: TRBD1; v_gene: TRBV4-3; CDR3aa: CASSQVHSGDRGGEQYF
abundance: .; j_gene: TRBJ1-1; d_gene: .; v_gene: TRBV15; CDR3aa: CATSTRQMNTEAFF
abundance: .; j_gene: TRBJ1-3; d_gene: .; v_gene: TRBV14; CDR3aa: CASSRARIHGNTIYF
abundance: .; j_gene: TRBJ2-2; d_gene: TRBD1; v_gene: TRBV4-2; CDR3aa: CASSQDFGRTGDTGELFF
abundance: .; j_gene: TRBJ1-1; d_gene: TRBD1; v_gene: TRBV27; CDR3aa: CASSGQGIGVMNTEAFF
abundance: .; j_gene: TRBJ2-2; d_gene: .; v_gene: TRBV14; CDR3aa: CASSQERTRGNGELFF
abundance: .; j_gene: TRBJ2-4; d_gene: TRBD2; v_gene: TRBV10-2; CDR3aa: CASSDALSGGDIQYF
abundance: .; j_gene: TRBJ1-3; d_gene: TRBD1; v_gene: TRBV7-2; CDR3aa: CASSLRDSPSGNTIYF
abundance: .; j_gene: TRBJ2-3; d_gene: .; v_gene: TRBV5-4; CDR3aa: CASSLEGGALDTQYF
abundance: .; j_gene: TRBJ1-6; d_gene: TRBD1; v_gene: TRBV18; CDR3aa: CASSPPGQGDRSPLHF
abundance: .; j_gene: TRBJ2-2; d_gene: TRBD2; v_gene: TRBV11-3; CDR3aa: CASSPPSGSNTGELFF
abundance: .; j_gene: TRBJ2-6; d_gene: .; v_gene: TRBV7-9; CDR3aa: CASSFRSEGVNSGANVLTF